This T cell receptor (beta chain) originates from a study of blood T cell repertoires in COVID-19. Study-wide background: Acute-phase and convalescent COVID-19 samples originated in the United States, Italy and Spain.

Followed longitudinally, the Seattle patients had been enrolled during active infection. The junction had 3 bases not matched to a gene; V was cut back by 0 bases and J by 5 bases. CDR3 length equals 15 residues. In germline, CDR1 is SGDLS, CDR2 YYNGEE. In the source study's methods: Amplification of reference gene primers was used by the study to estimate nucleated cell counts. This table comes from immunoSEQ multiplex PCR, and its TCRdb copy is limited to in-frame clones, with some not included. Clonal size and the V and J genes are those of that table, whereas D and trimming came from the DNA. The data show 200,000 to 300,000 clones, 80% to 95% seen once.

Sequencing was done on a sample of peripheral blood. The clonotype comes from a man aged 25 to 40 with COVID-19, enrolled during active disease. The chain joins TRBV9 to TRBJ2-3, with 10 bases that match TRBD2. CDR3 bases: TGTGCCAGCAGCGTAGACCTAGCGGGGGAAGATACGCAGTATTTT. Translated: CASSVDLAGEDTQYF.